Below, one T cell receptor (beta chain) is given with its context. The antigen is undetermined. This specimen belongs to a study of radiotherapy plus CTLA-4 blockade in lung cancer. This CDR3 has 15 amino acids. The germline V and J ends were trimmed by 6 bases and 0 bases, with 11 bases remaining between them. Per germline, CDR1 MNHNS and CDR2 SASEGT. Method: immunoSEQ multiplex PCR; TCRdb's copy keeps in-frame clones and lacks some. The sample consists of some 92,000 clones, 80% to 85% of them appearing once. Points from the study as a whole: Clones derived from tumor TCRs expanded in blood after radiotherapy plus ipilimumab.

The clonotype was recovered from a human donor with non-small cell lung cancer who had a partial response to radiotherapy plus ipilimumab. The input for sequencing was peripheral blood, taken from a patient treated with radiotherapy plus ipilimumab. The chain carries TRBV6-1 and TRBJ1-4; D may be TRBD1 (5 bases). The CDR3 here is CASRTGFATNEKLFF. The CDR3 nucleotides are TGTGCCAGCAGAACAGGCTTTGCAACTAATGAAAAACTGTTTTTT.